Following are 22 T cell receptor beta chains from one sample sequenced in a study of blood T cell repertoires in COVID-19. Assay: immunoSEQ multiplex PCR; the TCRdb copy retains only in-frame clones and omits some. The sample holds over 150,000 clones, approximately 88% seen once. The sample comprised peripheral blood. The receptor source for this set is a woman aged 40 to 50 with COVID-19, enrolled during active disease.

This clone was recorded only once. This chain links TRBV7-9 with TRBJ2-7; 7 bases match TRBD1. CDR3 length: 15 amino acids. The V gene end was trimmed by 1 base and the J gene end by 1 base; junction bases not matched to a gene: 4. Germline V gene lookup returns CDR1 SEHNR and CDR2 FQNEAQ (reference sequence). DNA of the CDR3: TGTGCCAGCAGCTTAGATTGGGACAGATCCTACGAGCAGTACTTC. Encoded protein: CASSLDWDRSYEQYF. Full variable domain (outside the CDR3, taken from reference TRBV7-9 and TRBJ2-7): DTGVSQNPRHKITKRGQNVTFRCDPISEHNRLYWYRQTLGQGPEFLTYFQNEAQLEKSRLLSDRFSAERPKGSFSTLEIQRTEQGDSAMYLCASSLDWDRSYEQYFGPGTRLTVT.

This clone was counted between two and nine times. J is TRBJ1-2 and V is TRBV12-5, with 9 bases fitting TRBD1. Germline V lookup: CDR1 LGHNT, CDR2 FRNRAP. This CDR3 contains 14 residues. V gave up 7 bases and J gave up 7 bases; unmatched junction bases: 10. CDR3 residues: CASVAGTGFFGYTF. CDR3 in DNA: TGTGCTAGTGTTGCCGGGACAGGGTTTTTTGGCTACACCTTC.

The J gene is TRBJ1-2, the V gene TRBV24-1, with 8 bases fitting TRBD1. The CDR3 runs to 14 residues. Germline V gives CDR1 KGHDR, CDR2 SFDVKD. With V trimmed by 2 bases and J by 6 bases, 4 bases remained unmatched. The CDR3 loop reads CATSDYGQGDGYTF. The CDR3, as DNA: TGTGCCACCAGTGATTACGGACAGGGCGATGGCTACACCTTC.

The chain employs TRBV19 and TRBJ2-2; 10 bases are a match to TRBD2. The length of the CDR3 is 15 residues. After removal of 5 bases from V and 3 bases from J, the junction contained 3 bases not matched to a gene. Germline V lookup: CDR1 LNHDA, CDR2 SQIVND (reference sequence). In nucleotides, the CDR3 is TGTGCCAGTAGTCTTCTAGCGGGGGACACCGGGGAGCTGTTTTTT. The encoded protein is CASSLLAGDTGELFF.

The rearrangement links TRBV16 to TRBJ2-1; D gene unclear. Germline V lookup: CDR1 KGHSY, CDR2 FQNENV. Trimming shortened V by 0 bases and J by 4 bases, and 13 bases separated the two germline ends. The CDR3 sequence is 16 residues long. Here the CDR3 DNA reads TGTGCCAGCAGCCAATCTGAGGTCAGTGCTTACAATGAGCAGTTCTTC. It specifies CASSQSEVSAYNEQFF.

The chain uses TRBV10-3 and TRBJ2-3, with TRBD1 identical over 11 bases. The CDR3 covers 16 residues. Germline CDR1 reads ENHRY; CDR2 reads SYGVKD. V shed 0 bases, J shed 6 bases, and the junction held 5 bases outside the gene matches. CDR3 sequence (DNA): TGTGCCATCAGTGAGTCCGGGACAGGGGGATCGGATACGCAGTATTTT. Protein sequence: CAISESGTGGSDTQYF.

The rearrangement joins TRBV6-4 to TRBJ1-3; a weak D match, TRBD1 (5 bases). V was shortened by 6 bases and J by 2 bases, with 11 bases between the two germline ends. Germline V gene lookup returns CDR1 MRHNA and CDR2 SNTAGT. CDR3 length: 14 amino acids. The CDR3 sequence is CASSGGQPGNTIYF. The CDR3 DNA reads as TGTGCCAGCAGCGGGGGTCAGCCTGGAAACACCATATATTTT.

The V and J genes are TRBV27 and TRBJ2-3, with 10 bases fitting TRBD2. Trimming removed 3 bases from V and 2 bases from J; junction bases left unmatched: 5. This CDR3 has 16 residues. The germline V gene encodes CDR1 MNHEY and CDR2 SMNVEV (reference sequence). This CDR3 is CASSFLLAGYTDTQYF. DNA of the CDR3: TGTGCCAGCAGTTTTCTACTAGCGGGATACACAGATACGCAGTATTTT.

V gene TRBV7-9 combines with J gene TRBJ2-5, with D possibly being TRBD2 (6 bases). The germline gives CDR1 SEHNR, CDR2 FQNEAQ (reference sequence). This CDR3 comprises 14 residues. Trimming pared 1 base from V and 5 bases from J, leaving 11 bases between. CDR3 nucleotides: TGTGCCAGCAGCTTAGAGGCGGGGCTGGAGACCCAGTACTTC. Residues: CASSLEAGLETQYF.

This clone came up once. The chain has TRBV3-1 (or the pseudogene TRBV3-2) and TRBJ2-7; a weak D match, TRBD1 (7 bases). Germline V gene sequence: CDR1 LGHDT, CDR2 YNNKEL (reference sequence). The CDR3 covers 13 residues. V was clipped by 2 bases and J by 5 bases, with 10 bases between them. The CDR3 nucleotides read TGTGCCAGCAGCCAACAGGGGGAGGACGAGCAGTACTTC. Amino acid sequence: CASSQQGEDEQYF.

J is TRBJ1-1 and V is TRBV5-1; 7 bases are a match to TRBD1. Germline V gene sequence: CDR1 SGHRS, CDR2 YFSETQ. The CDR3 loop spans 14 amino acids. Trimming cost V 3 bases and J 4 bases; bases outside gene matches: 6. The CDR3 loop reads CASSSTGKGTEAFF. The CDR3 coding sequence is TGCGCCAGCAGCTCGACAGGGAAGGGCACTGAAGCTTTCTTT.

The chain combines TRBV6-5 with TRBJ2-7; 10 bases line up with TRBD1. The CDR3 has 14 residues. Germline V gene lookup returns CDR1 MNHEY and CDR2 SVGAGI. V lost 6 bases to trimming and J lost 6 bases; unmatched junction nucleotides: 8. The CDR3 region is CASREGQGSFEQYF. In DNA form, the CDR3 reads TGTGCCAGCAGGGAGGGACAGGGGAGCTTCGAGCAGTACTTC.

The genes are TRBV5-8 and TRBJ1-3; tentative D call: TRBD1 (5 bases). CDR1 is SGHTS, CDR2 YDEGEE, per germline. V gave up 4 bases and J gave up 0 bases, with 14 bases separating them. This CDR3 is built from 16 residues. The CDR3 reads CASSLGHFSSGNTIYF. The DNA of the CDR3 is TGTGCCAGCAGCCTCGGACATTTTAGCTCTGGAAACACCATATATTTT.

The rearrangement uses TRBV19 and TRBJ1-5, with TRBD1 identical over 7 bases. CDR1 and CDR2 (germline): LNHDA, SQIVND (reference sequence). J was trimmed by 6 bases and V by 3 bases; bases with no gene match: 5. The CDR3 extends over 14 amino acids. The CDR3 protein is CASSISAGGQPQHF. Here the CDR3 DNA reads TGTGCCAGTAGTATCTCGGCAGGGGGTCAGCCCCAGCATTTT.

The chain joins TRBV14 to TRBJ2-2, with D tentatively TRBD2 (6 bases). Deletions cut 6 bases from V and 3 bases from J, with 14 bases between. CDR3 length: 15 residues. Looked up from germline, CDR1 is SGHDN and CDR2 is FVKESK. CDR3 region: CASRAGTGYTGELFF. The CDR3 DNA follows: TGTGCCAGCAGGGCCGGGACTGGATACACCGGGGAGCTGTTTTTT.

V and J are TRBV6-5 and TRBJ1-4, with a weak D call TRBD1 (5 bases). The CDR3 sequence is 15 residues long. Germline-derived CDR1 and CDR2 are MNHEY and SVGAGI. Between the trimmed V and J ends, which lost 5 bases and 8 bases, there was a span of 18 bases. CDR3 nucleotides: TGTGCCAGCAGTCCTAAGGGGAGGGGTGGGGAAAAACTGTTTTTT. Its translation: CASSPKGRGGEKLFF.

The rearrangement uses TRBV28 and TRBJ1-2; weak D call: TRBD1 (6 bases). The V and J ends lost 10 bases and 2 bases respectively, with 8 bases between them. The germline V gene has CDR1 MDHEN and CDR2 SYDVKM. The CDR3 consists of 11 residues. CDR3 nucleotides: TGTGCCACCGACAGGAACTATGGCTACACCTTC. Amino acid sequence: CATDRNYGYTF.

The chain joins TRBV19 to TRBJ1-5; D is uncertain. The CDR3 is made up of 16 amino acids. Trimming took 4 bases from V and 2 from J, leaving 15 bases between them. Germline V CDR1 and CDR2: LNHDA, SQIVND (reference sequence). The CDR3 DNA reads TGTGCCAGTAGTAGATCAAACGGGGTTGGCAATCAGCCCCAGCATTTT. It is translated as CASSRSNGVGNQPQHF. The full variable domain, with the rest looked up from reference TRBV19 and TRBJ1-5, is DGGITQSPKYLFRKEGQNVTLSCEQNLNHDAMYWYRQDPGQGLRLIYYSQIVNDFQKGDIAEGYSVSREKKESFPLTVTSAQKNPTAFYLCASSRSNGVGNQPQHFGDGTRLSIL.

This rearrangement joins TRBV6-4 to TRBJ2-3; 10 nucleotides match TRBD2. V dropped 6 bases and J dropped 2; count of bases not matched to a gene: 2. The length of the CDR3 is 14 residues. Germline CDR1 and CDR2: MRHNA and SNTAGT. The CDR3 region has the DNA TGTGCCAGCAGGACTAGCGGGCACACAGATACGCAGTATTTT. It encodes CASRTSGHTDTQYF.

The chain combines TRBV6-5 with TRBJ2-4; a weak D match, TRBD1 (6 bases). Trimming took off 8 bases at V and 6 bases at J, with 17 bases between the two ends. The length of the CDR3 is 14 residues. Germline CDR1 MNHEY, CDR2 SVGAGI. CDR3 region: CASGSGVRGNIQYF. The CDR3 bases are TGTGCCAGCGGATCAGGGGTTCGCGGAAACATTCAGTACTTC.

The genes are TRBV18 and TRBJ2-3; weak D call: TRBD1 (6 bases). This CDR3 spans 17 amino acids. CDR1 is KGHSH and CDR2 is LQKENI in the germline V gene. Trimming took off 1 base at V and 1 base at J, with 15 bases between the two ends. The CDR3 DNA reads as TGTGCCAGCTCACCACGGGCGGACAGCTATGGCACAGATACGCAGTATTTT. It codes for CASSPRADSYGTDTQYF.

This clone has at least ten counts. In nucleotides, the CDR3 is TGTGCCAGCAGTTTTGCAGGGGGCACAGATACGCAGTATTTT. Its protein product is CASSFAGGTDTQYF. This rearrangement joins TRBV27 to TRBJ2-3; a possible D gene is TRBD1 (6 bases). The CDR3 extends over 14 amino acids. The V gene's germline CDR1 is MNHEY and CDR2 SMNVEV (reference sequence). Trimming removed 3 bases from V and 1 base from J, with 8 bases in between.